These 2 T cell receptor beta chains originate from one sample sequenced in a study of CD8 T cells in ankylosing spondylitis. TCRdb reprocessed the 5' RACE reads via MiXCR and lists one record per CDR3 protein. The sample shows about 310,000 distinct CDR3 sequences, roughly 20% of them seen only once. Specimen: blood, either unsorted or a sorted T cell fraction (not recorded which). Source of these receptors: a female donor with ankylosing spondylitis or in good health (not recorded which).

This clonotype was seen repeatedly, ten times or more. The chain carries TRBV29-1 and TRBJ1-2; perhaps TRBD1 as D (5 bases). Per the germline V gene, CDR1 is SQVTM and CDR2 is ANQGSEA. Trimming left V 3 bases short and J 8 bases short, with 13 bases between. CDR3 size: 12 residues. CDR3 loop: CSVDAGPRGYTF. DNA of the CDR3: TGCAGCGTTGATGCAGGGCCCAGGGGCTACACCTTC.

The table lists this clonotype with a few counts. This chain links TRBV6-1 with TRBJ2-2, with D perhaps matching TRBD1 or TRBD2 (5 bases each). From germline, CDR1 is MNHNS and CDR2 SASEGT. Trimming took off 7 bases at V and 6 bases at J, with 18 bases between the two ends. This CDR3 spans 15 amino acids. The CDR3 DNA is TGTGCCAGCACCAGAGGGGTGCCGGGCGCCGGGGAGCTGTTTTTT. It yields the protein CASTRGVPGAGELFF.